This T cell receptor beta chain came from a study of vaccination effects on CD4 cells after COVID-19. The wider study: Sampling occurred a median 72 days post second dose, range 14 to 241. Peptides at 10 ug/ml and IL-2 at 10 IU/ml were added to a few million PBMC per well. General study findings and limits: Clones of infection and vaccine origin contracted markedly late after vaccination. The authors studied few convalescent patients and collected no early post-infection timepoints.

It was after more than 8 days of culture that CD4+ T cells were isolated. Two-dose vaccination with either BNT162b2 or mRNA-1273 was given to the participants. V dropped 1 base and J dropped 7 bases, with 11 bases sitting between them. The CDR3 sequence is 15 residues long. In germline, CDR1 is SGHDN, CDR2 FVKESK. As regards this clone: Its specificity is unknown. The sample holds other DNA sequences that translate to the same CDR3.

Some clones are missing from TCRdb's copy, which holds only in-frame ones; the method was immunoSEQ multiplex PCR. The sample lists approximately 57,000 clones; approximately 80% were seen once. The sequencing used CD4+ T cells from PBMCs cultured without peptide, collected after COVID-19 vaccination. J is TRBJ1-6 and V is TRBV14, with D possibly matching TRBD1 (6 bases). This sequence was found in a human donor who received a COVID-19 vaccine. This chain's CDR3 is CASSQGSGQNSPLHF. The DNA of the CDR3 is TGTGCCAGCAGCCAAGGTAGTGGACAGAATTCACCCCTCCACTTT. The full variable domain, its missing parts supplied by reference TRBV14 and TRBJ1-6, is EAGVTQFPSHSVIEKGQTVTLRCDPISGHDNLYWYRRVMGKEIKFLLHFVKESKQDESGMPNNRFLAERTGGTYSTLKVQPAELEDSGVYFCASSQGSGQNSPLHFGNGTRLTVT.